The 19 T cell receptor beta chains below come from one sample, sequenced in a study of cytomegalovirus exposure and HLA in healthy donors. This PCR relied on a set of 60 Vbeta primers and 13 Jbeta primers. Method: immunoSEQ multiplex PCR; TCRdb's copy keeps in-frame clones and lacks some. Here the sample spans 75,000 or so clones, approximately 70% being singletons. Sequenced sample: PBMCs. The receptors originated from a man aged 40-55 years in good health and CMV-seropositive.

A remark on this clone: The junction differs from germline at one of its ends, possibly a read error. The chain is built from TRBV6-5 and TRBJ2-1; possible D gene TRBD1, 6 bases. CDR3 length: 13 residues. Germline values: CDR1 MNHEY, CDR2 SVGAGI. The CDR3 DNA reads TGTGCCAGCAGTTACTCAGGGGGAAATGAGCAGCTCTTC. Translating it yields CASSYSGGNEQLF.

The chain links TRBV9 to TRBJ2-3; 7 bases agree with TRBD2. The CDR3 runs to 18 residues. V was pared by 3 bases and J by 3 bases, with 16 bases of the junction left unmatched. Germline V gene data show CDR1 as SGDLS and CDR2 as YYNGEE. CDR3 nucleotides: TGTGCCAGCAGCGACCACCCGACGGGGGAGGGAAAAACAGATACGCAGTATTTT. The encoded protein is CASSDHPTGEGKTDTQYF.

The V and J genes are TRBV13 and TRBJ1-3, with a tentative D call TRBD1 (6 bases). The CDR3 contains 15 residues. V lost 5 bases, J lost 2 bases, and 13 bases lay in between. Germline lookup yields CDR1 PRHDT and CDR2 FYEKMQ (reference sequence). The CDR3 region has the DNA TGTGCCAGCAGCCCAGGGGTGGCTGCTGGAAACACCATATATTTT. Protein: CASSPGVAAGNTIYF.

The chain is built from TRBV19 and TRBJ1-6; a possible D gene is TRBD1 (6 bases). Germline-derived CDR1 and CDR2 are LNHDA and SQIVND (reference sequence). The V and J ends lost 8 bases and 6 bases respectively, with 11 bases between them. The CDR3 is made up of 13 amino acids. The CDR3 DNA follows: TGTGCCAGTTCCACAGGGAGTAATTCACCCCTCCACTTT. Amino acid sequence: CASSTGSNSPLHF.

The chain recombines TRBV2 with TRBJ1-2, with a tentative D call TRBD1 (6 bases). The CDR3 covers 14 residues. V lost 3 bases, J lost 8 bases, and 16 bases lay in between. CDR1 is SNHLY, CDR2 FYNNEI, per germline. The chain's CDR3 is CASSEETGPFGYTF. The CDR3 coding sequence is TGTGCCAGCAGTGAGGAGACAGGTCCCTTCGGCTACACCTTC.

V usage is TRBV7-2 and J usage is TRBJ1-1, with a possible D match to TRBD1 (5 bases). With 0 bases removed from V and 5 bases from J, the gap between germline ends came to 10 bases. The CDR3 consists of 14 residues. Looked up from germline, CDR1 is SGHTA and CDR2 is FQGNSA. CDR3 DNA: TGTGCCAGCAGCTTAGCGGGCAGGGTGACTGAAGCTTTCTTT. This codes for CASSLAGRVTEAFF.

The chain joins TRBV18 to TRBJ1-1; 7 nucleotides match TRBD1. The CDR3 spans 16 residues. CDR1 KGHSH and CDR2 LQKENI come from the germline V gene. The ends lost 0 bases at V and 0 bases at J; junction bases unmatched: 4. The CDR3 loop is CASSPPLGTVNTEAFF. CDR3 bases: TGTGCCAGCTCACCACCGCTGGGGACAGTGAACACTGAAGCTTTCTTT.

This clone was recorded only once. This chain connects TRBV21-1 to TRBJ1-2; TRBD1, the table's D call, lacks a check against the DNA. TRBV21-1 is a documented pseudogene. The CDR3 loop spans 15 amino acids. For the CDR3, the DNA is TGTGCCAGCAGCTCTTGGACAGGGGAGAACTATGGCTACACCTTC. Translated, it gives CASSSWTGENYGYTF.

The genes are TRBV5-1 and TRBJ2-3; a weak D match, TRBD2 (7 bases). CDR3 length equals 12 residues. Germline CDR1 and CDR2: SGHRS and YFSETQ. Trimming shortened V by 7 bases and J by 4 bases, and 10 bases separated the two germline ends. CDR3 sequence reads: CASGGGADTQYF. The CDR3 coding sequence is TGCGCCAGCGGGGGGGGCGCAGATACGCAGTATTTT.

This chain connects TRBV7-2 to TRBJ2-5; 7 bases fit TRBD2. CDR1 is SGHTA and CDR2 is FQGNSA in the germline V gene. The CDR3 covers 14 residues. The V gene end was trimmed by 1 base and the J gene end by 5 bases; junction bases not matched to a gene: 4. The CDR3 loop reads CASSLGSGEETQYF. In nucleotides, the CDR3 is TGTGCCAGCAGCTTAGGGAGCGGGGAGGAGACCCAGTACTTC.

A note on this clone: The same CDR3 arises from other DNA sequences in this sample as well. The V call is TRBV4-3, the J call TRBJ1-6; no definite D call. Trimming removed 1 base at V and 4 bases at J, with 17 bases between. Germline V gene sequence: CDR1 LGHNA, CDR2 YSLEER. CDR3 length: 18 amino acids. CDR3 in DNA: TGCGCCAGCAGCCAAGGGATGCGGGGTAGCTCGTATAATTCACCCCTCCACTTT. Encoded protein: CASSQGMRGSSYNSPLHF.

V and J are TRBV9 and TRBJ1-3; D may be TRBD1 (6 bases). Trimming removed 4 bases from V and 2 bases from J, with 13 bases in between. The CDR3 extends over 15 amino acids. CDR1 and CDR2 from the germline V gene are SGDLS and YYNGEE. CDR3 residues: CASSTGFGPGNTIYF. The CDR3 coding sequence is TGTGCCAGCAGCACAGGGTTTGGCCCTGGAAACACCATATATTTT.

The chain uses TRBV11-3 and TRBJ2-3; a weak D match, TRBD2 (6 bases). The CDR3 length is 12 residues. Germline V gene sequence: CDR1 SGHNT, CDR2 YENEEA. V was trimmed by 8 bases and J by 4 bases, leaving 10 bases between them. DNA for the CDR3: TGTGCCAGCGCCTGGGGGGCAGATACGCAGTATTTT. This sequence encodes CASAWGADTQYF.

The chain carries TRBV7-9 and TRBJ2-5, with 12 nucleotides matching TRBD2. Trimming cost V 5 bases and J 0 bases; bases outside gene matches: 4. The CDR3 is 16 amino acids. CDR1 is SEHNR, CDR2 FQNEAQ, per germline (reference sequence). The CDR3, as DNA: TGTGCCAGCAGCGTCGGGACTAGCGGGTACCAAGAGACCCAGTACTTC. It encodes CASSVGTSGYQETQYF.

This chain links TRBV5-6 with TRBJ2-2; TRBD1 matches at 12 bases. V dropped 6 bases and J dropped 4; count of bases not matched to a gene: 10. Germline CDR1 is SGHDT and CDR2 is YYEEEE. This CDR3 region has 17 residues. CDR3 bases: TGTGCCAGCAACGAGGGACAGGGGGCGATGGGCACCGGGGAGCTGTTTTTT. As protein: CASNEGQGAMGTGELFF.

The J gene is TRBJ1-6, the V gene TRBV7-8; possible D gene TRBD1, 6 bases. CDR1 SGHVS and CDR2 FQNEAQ come from the germline V gene. Between the trimmed V and J ends, which lost 4 bases and 9 bases, there was a span of 16 bases. The CDR3 runs 15 residues. This CDR3 reads CASSYSPGQGSPLHF. The DNA for the CDR3 is TGTGCCAGCAGCTATTCGCCGGGACAAGGTTCACCCCTCCACTTT.

The chain recombines TRBV2 with TRBJ1-2; no definite D call. The CDR3 totals 11 residues. V dropped 8 bases and J dropped 8 bases, with 12 bases sitting between them. Germline values: CDR1 SNHLY, CDR2 FYNNEI. The CDR3: CASRWELGYTF. The CDR3, as DNA: TGTGCCAGCCGCTGGGAGCTGGGCTACACCTTC.

The V gene is TRBV5-6, the J gene TRBJ1-5; 10 nucleotides line up with TRBD1. This CDR3 contains 17 residues. CDR1 SGHDT and CDR2 YYEEEE come from the germline V gene. V lost 3 bases to trimming and J lost 0 bases; unmatched junction nucleotides: 6. DNA of the CDR3: TGTGCCAGCAGCTGGACAGGGGGACACTATAGCAATCAGCCCCAGCATTTT. Its protein is CASSWTGGHYSNQPQHF.

This clone was counted a few times. V and J are TRBV7-2 and TRBJ2-7; TRBD1 matches 7 bases. After removal of 2 bases from V and 3 bases from J, the junction contained 7 bases not matched to a gene. This CDR3 spans 15 amino acids. Germline V gives CDR1 SGHTA, CDR2 FQGNSA. The DNA for the CDR3 is TGTGCCAGCAGCTTACTGACAGGGCCTTACTACGAGCAGTACTTC. It is translated as CASSLLTGPYYEQYF. The full variable domain, completed using reference TRBV7-2 and TRBJ2-7, is GAGVSQSPSNKVTEKGKDVELRCDPISGHTALYWYRQSLGQGLEFLIYFQGNSAPDKSGLPSDRFSAERTGGSVSTLTIQRTQQEDSAVYLCASSLLTGPYYEQYFGPGTRLTVT.